These 3 T cell receptor beta chains share one sample of origin, sequenced in a study of OX40 agonist ivuxolimab in advanced cancers. The method was immunoSEQ multiplex PCR; TCRdb's version includes in-frame clones alone and lacks a portion of them. This repertoire shows more than 45,000 clones, 86% found once; its top ten account for over 2%. Sequencing was performed on CD4+ or CD8+ T cells sorted from blood, taken in a trial of the OX40 agonist ivuxolimab. The receptors stem from an adult with an advanced solid tumor such as melanoma, head and neck, liver or kidney cancer.

The chain carries TRBV28 and TRBJ1-2; 8 bases are shared with TRBD1. The V segment lost 4 bases and the J segment 2 bases; nucleotides outside the gene matches: 3. This CDR3 contains 14 residues. Germline assignment: CDR1 MDHEN and CDR2 SYDVKM. CDR3: CASSSGGSNYGYTF. In nucleotides, the CDR3 is TGTGCCAGCAGTTCAGGGGGCTCCAACTATGGCTACACCTTC.

The chain joins TRBV4-2 to TRBJ1-1, with a tentative D call TRBD1 (6 bases). V lost 4 bases and J 3 bases, leaving 15 bases between the germline ends. The germline CDR1 and CDR2 sequences are LGHNA and YNFKEQ. The CDR3 covers 15 residues. The DNA of the CDR3 is TGTGCCAGCAGCCGATTACAGGGCGGGGACACTGAAGCTTTCTTT. Its translation: CASSRLQGGDTEAFF.

This sequence joins TRBV5-4 and TRBJ2-3; maybe TRBD1 (6 bases). V was trimmed by 4 bases and J by 4 bases, leaving 13 bases between them. Germline values: CDR1 SGHNT, CDR2 YYREEE (reference sequence). The CDR3 loop spans 14 amino acids. CDR3 residues: CASSIAQGADTQYF. The CDR3 DNA follows: TGTGCCAGCAGCATCGCACAGGGTGCAGATACGCAGTATTTT. Full variable domain (outside the CDR3, taken from reference TRBV5-4 and TRBJ2-3): ETGVTQSPTHLIKTRGQQVTLRCSSQSGHNTVSWYQQALGQGPQFIFQYYREEENGRGNFPPRFSGLQFPNYSSELNVNALELDDSALYLCASSIAQGADTQYFGPGTRLTVL.